This TCR beta chain was captured by sequencing in a study of blood T cell repertoires in COVID-19. Overall study: Material from acute and convalescent COVID-19 was sourced from the United States, Italy and Spain. In each case, the material was cDNA or gDNA derived from T cells, B-cell-depleted T cells, or PBMCs.

This clone was seen only once. Seattle-derived patients entered the study during active infection and were followed longitudinally. As processed by the authors: From reference gene primer amplification, estimates of nucleated cell counts were derived. Data came from immunoSEQ multiplex PCR; TCRdb stores just in-frame clones and leaves some out. The V and J calls and the clone size are those of that table, but D and trimming were determined from the DNA. Of 200,000 to 300,000 clones listed, around nine tenths are singletons. Germline CDR1 and CDR2: SGHNT and YENEEA. The CDR3 contains 16 residues. V lost 4 bases and J lost 5; bases outside the gene matches: 6.

The sequencing sample was made of peripheral blood. The rearrangement links TRBV11-3 to TRBJ2-2, with 11 nucleotides matching TRBD1. This TCR came from a woman aged 60-75 years with COVID-19, enrolled during active disease. The CDR3 protein is CASSSGQGARTGELFF. In nucleotides, the CDR3 is TGTGCCAGCAGCTCAGGACAGGGGGCACGGACCGGGGAGCTGTTTTTT.